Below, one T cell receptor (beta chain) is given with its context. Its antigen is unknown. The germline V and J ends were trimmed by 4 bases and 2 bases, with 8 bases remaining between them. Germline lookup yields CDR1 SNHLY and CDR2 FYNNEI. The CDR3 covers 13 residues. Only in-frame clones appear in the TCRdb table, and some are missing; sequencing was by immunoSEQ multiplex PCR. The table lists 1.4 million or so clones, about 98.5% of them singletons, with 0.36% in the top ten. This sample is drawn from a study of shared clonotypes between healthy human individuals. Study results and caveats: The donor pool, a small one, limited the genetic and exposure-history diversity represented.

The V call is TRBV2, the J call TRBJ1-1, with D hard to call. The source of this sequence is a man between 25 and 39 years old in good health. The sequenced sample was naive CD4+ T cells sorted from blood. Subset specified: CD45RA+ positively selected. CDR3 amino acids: CASSGQSNTEAFF. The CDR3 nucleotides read TGTGCCAGCAGTGGTCAGAGCAACACTGAAGCTTTCTTT.